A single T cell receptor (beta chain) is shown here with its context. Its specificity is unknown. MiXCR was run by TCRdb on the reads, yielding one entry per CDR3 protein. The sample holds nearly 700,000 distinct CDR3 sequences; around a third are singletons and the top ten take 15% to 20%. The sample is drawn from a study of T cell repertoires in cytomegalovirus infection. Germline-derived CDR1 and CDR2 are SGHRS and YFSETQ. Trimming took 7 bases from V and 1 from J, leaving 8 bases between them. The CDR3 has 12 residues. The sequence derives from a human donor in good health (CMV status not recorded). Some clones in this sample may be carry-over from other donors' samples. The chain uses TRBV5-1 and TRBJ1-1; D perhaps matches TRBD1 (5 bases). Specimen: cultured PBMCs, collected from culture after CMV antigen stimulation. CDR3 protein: CASPQGNTEAFF. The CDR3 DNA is TGCGCCAGCCCCCAGGGGAACACTGAAGCTTTCTTT.